The rows below give T cell receptor beta chains drawn from one sample of a study of tumor-infiltrating lymphocytes in primary liver carcinoma. TCRdb processed the multiplex PCR reads anew with MiXCR; each CDR3 protein has one entry. This table has 300,000 to 350,000 distinct CDR3 sequences, almost 65% appearing once. The specimen sequenced was peripheral blood. All receptors come from a man aged 35-49 years with primary liver carcinoma and hepatitis B virus infection. Each CDR3 is given with its conserved first and last residue. A D gene is named only where the DNA matches it firmly. Size is stated for part of the rows, as once, few or many counts, or as a class when the clone is expanded.

size	V	length	D	J	CDR3	DNA
.	TRBV6-2/TRBV6-3	15	TRBD1	TRBJ1-2	CASSYSDRVRSGYTF	TGTGCCAGCAGTTACTCGGACAGGGTAAGGAGCGGCTACACCTTC
.	TRBV10-2	14	.	TRBJ2-7	CASSDIKLSYEQYF	TGCGCCAGCAGTGATATAAAACTCTCCTACGAGCAGTACTTC
.	TRBV11-2	16	TRBD2	TRBJ2-7	CATGEGLLAGVEEKYF	TGTGCAACCGGGGAGGGTCTCCTGGCGGGAGTAGAAGAGAAGTACTTC
many	TRBV12-3/TRBV12-4	11	.	TRBJ2-3	CASSQSDTQYF	TGTGCCAGCAGCCAGTCAGATACGCAGTATTTT
many	TRBV10-2	16	.	TRBJ2-2	CASSEVGQKHTGELFF	TGCGCCAGCAGTGAGGTCGGGCAGAAACACACCGGGGAGCTGTTTTTT
few	TRBV5-1	17	TRBD1	TRBJ1-4	CASSLSPQGTGDEKLFF	TGCGCCAGCAGCTTGAGTCCGCAAGGGACAGGGGATGAAAAACTGTTTTTT
.	TRBV6-6	15	.	TRBJ2-3	CASIYLGGLGDTQYF	TGTGCCAGCATTTACTTGGGGGGGCTTGGAGATACGCAGTATTTT
.	TRBV28	14	.	TRBJ1-1	CASTPWVPNTEAFF	TGTGCCAGTACGCCTTGGGTCCCGAACACTGAAGCTTTCTTT
.	TRBV4-1	16	.	TRBJ2-3	CASSQETEAGTDTQYF	TGCGCCAGCAGCCAAGAGACGGAGGCAGGCACAGATACGCAGTATTTT
.	TRBV5-5	15	.	TRBJ2-7	CASSFAGDYVGEQYF	TGTGCCAGCAGTTTTGCAGGGGATTACGTGGGTGAGCAGTACTTC
.	TRBV11-2	14	.	TRBJ2-5	CASRMAGCRETQYF	TGTGCCAGCAGGATGGCAGGGTGTAGGGAGACCCAGTACTTC
once	TRBV7-2	13	.	TRBJ1-2	CASSFSASYGYTF	TGTGCCAGCAGCTTTTCGGCTAGCTATGGCTACACCTTC
once	TRBV20-1	15	.	TRBJ2-5	CSARDPGNFWETQYF	TGCAGTGCTAGAGATCCGGGTAACTTCTGGGAGACCCAGTACTTC
.	TRBV28	15	TRBD1	TRBJ2-7	CASSNLRDRAYEQYF	TGTGCCAGCAGTAACCTCCGGGACAGGGCCTACGAGCAGTACTTC
.	TRBV29-1	13	.	TRBJ2-1	CSASSGTCNEQFF	TGCAGCGCTTCTTCCGGGACCTGCAATGAGCAGTTCTTC
.	TRBV6-1	11	.	TRBJ1-2	CDNSDRTGPTF	TGTGACAACAGTGATCGCACGGGTCCCACCTTC
many	TRBV4-3	18	.	TRBJ1-2	CASSQEGVGGNQGSGYTF	TGCGCCAGCAGCCAAGAAGGGGTAGGAGGTAACCAGGGCAGTGGCTACACCTTC
many	TRBV12-3/TRBV12-4	13	.	TRBJ1-5	CASRGHSNQPQHF	TGTGCCAGCAGAGGGCATAGCAATCAGCCCCAGCATTTT
.	TRBV11-2	16	TRBD2	TRBJ2-7	CVSSLGAGGMTCEQYF	TGTGTCAGTAGCTTAGGAGCGGGGGGCATGACCTGCGAGCAATACTTC
.	TRBV11-2	15	.	TRBJ2-2	CVSIFAGSNTGELFF	TGTGTCAGCATCTTTGCGGGATCGAACACCGGGGAGCTATTTTTT
many	TRBV5-4	14	.	TRBJ2-5	CASSLLGAEETQYF	TGTGCCAGCAGCTTGTTGGGAGCGGAAGAGACCCAGTACTTC
.	TRBV11-2	14	.	TRBJ2-5	CASKVNRIQETQYF	TGTGCCAGTAAAGTTAACAGAATTCAAGAGACCCAGTACTTC
.	TRBV28	16	.	TRBJ2-7	CASSLSGDVGSYEQYF	TGTGCCAGCAGTTTATCGGGAGACGTTGGGTCCTACGAGCAGTACTTC
few	TRBV5-1	13	.	TRBJ2-1	CASSLGLGYEQFF	TGCGCCAGCAGCTTGGGATTGGGATATGAGCAGTTCTTC
.	TRBV12-3/TRBV12-4	13	.	TRBJ1-1	CASSRGRTEEAFF	TGTGCCAGCAGTCGTGGACGAACGGAAGAAGCTTTCTTT
.	TRBV5-4	15	.	TRBJ1-2	CASSPMAGTNYGYTF	TGTGCCAGCAGCCCCATGGCAGGGACTAACTATGGCTACACCTTC
few	TRBV6-2/TRBV6-3	16	.	TRBJ2-1	CTSSYQSGLRYNEQFF	TGTACCAGCAGTTATCAGTCTGGACTTCGCTACAATGAGCAGTTCTTC
.	TRBV11-3	13	.	TRBJ1-1	CASSPTGSTETFF	TGTGCCAGCAGCCCCACGGGTAGCACCGAAACTTTCTTT
.	TRBV11-2	14	.	TRBJ1-4	CASSSGTANEILFF	TGTGCCAGCAGCTCCGGGACTGCCAATGAAATACTGTTTTTT
.	TRBV11-2	14	.	TRBJ2-7	CASSLEGRLYDQYF	TGTGCCAGCAGTTTAGAGGGACGGCTCTACGACCAGTACTTC
.	TRBV20-1	14	TRBD1	TRBJ1-1	CSDPTGTGVTEAFF	TGCAGTGATCCTACCGGGACAGGGGTTACTGAAGCTTTCTTT
.	TRBV24-1	15	TRBD1	TRBJ2-3	CATGEDRGLLGTQYF	TGTGCCACCGGAGAGGACAGGGGTTTACTAGGTACGCAGTATTTT
.	TRBV6-5	16	TRBD2	TRBJ2-3	CVSSSNLAGGTYTQYF	TGTGTCAGCAGTTCTAACCTAGCGGGAGGCACATATACGCAGTATTTT
once	TRBV6-2/TRBV6-3	13	TRBD2	TRBJ2-7	CASSRGDSYGQYF	TGTGCCAGCAGCCGGGGGGATTCCTACGGGCAGTACTTC
.	TRBV6-1	15	.	TRBJ2-7	CASSYQGYESYEQYF	TGTGCCAGCAGTTACCAGGGTTATGAGTCCTACGAGCAGTACTTC
once	TRBV6-1	12	.	TRBJ2-3	CASSGITDTQYF	TGTGCTAGCAGTGGGATCACAGATACGCAGTATTTT
.	TRBV4-1	13	.	TRBJ2-1	CASSQGTTYEQFF	TGCGCCAGCAGCCAAGGGACCACCTACGAGCAGTTCTTC
many	TRBV4-3	14	TRBD1	TRBJ2-7	CASSEQGEGYEQYF	TGCGCCAGCAGCGAACAGGGGGAAGGGTACGAGCAGTACTTC
.	TRBV18	14	TRBD1	TRBJ1-5	CASSLTGERQPQHF	TGTGCCAGCTCACTTACAGGGGAGCGACAGCCCCAGCATTTT
many	TRBV12-5	8	.	TRBJ2-7	CEDYEQYF	TGCGAGGACTACGAGCAGTACTTC
.	TRBV7-9	20	TRBD2	TRBJ2-1	CASSLKPGLAGEGGLNEQSF	TGTGCCAGCAGCTTAAAACCTGGACTAGCGGGAGAAGGAGGTCTCAATGAGCAGTCCTTC
many	TRBV6-6	17	.	TRBJ2-5	CASSYISPHRAQETQYF	TGTGCCAGCAGTTACATCAGTCCCCACAGGGCTCAAGAGACCCAGTACTTC
few	TRBV13	15	TRBD1	TRBJ1-4	CASSLRTGEWEKLFF	TGTGCCAGCAGCCTACGGACAGGGGAATGGGAAAAACTGTTTTTT
many	TRBV6-6	13	.	TRBJ2-1	CASNSDGFNEQFF	TGTGCCAGCAACTCGGACGGGTTCAATGAGCAGTTCTTC
.	TRBV13	16	.	TRBJ2-7	CASSFRGGCFYLEQYF	TGTGCCAGCAGCTTCAGGGGCGGGTGCTTTTATCTCGAGCAGTACTTC
many	TRBV4-2	14	.	TRBJ2-2	CASSQDLGAGELFF	TGTGCCAGCAGCCAAGATCTAGGGGCCGGGGAGCTGTTTTTT
.	TRBV12-3/TRBV12-4	16	.	TRBJ2-5	CASSLSGGTGRETQYF	TGTGCCAGCAGTTTATCGGGGGGGACAGGGCGAGAGACCCAGTACTTC
.	TRBV6-5	14	TRBD1	TRBJ2-7	CASSYSGQAHEQYF	TGTGCCAGCAGTTATTCCGGACAGGCCCACGAGCAGTACTTC
.	TRBV5-4	12	.	TRBJ2-7	CTSSAGTYERYF	TGTACCAGCAGCGCTGGGACCTACGAGCGGTACTTC
.	TRBV6-5	13	.	TRBJ1-1	CASSYRLNTEALF	TGTGCTAGCAGTTACCGGTTGAACACTGAAGCTTTATTT
.	TRBV11-2	18	.	TRBJ1-1	CANSPGFERTDRSTEAFF	TGTGCCAACAGCCCCGGATTTGAGAGGACAGATAGAAGCACTGAAGCTTTCTTT
.	TRBV11-3	14	.	TRBJ1-1	CASSLRSPGTEAFF	TGTGCCAGTAGCTTAAGATCCCCGGGCACTGAAGCTTTCTTT
.	TRBV11-2	14	TRBD1	TRBJ2-7	CGSTRQGASYEQYF	TGTGGCAGCACCCGACAGGGTGCCTCCTACGAGCAGTACTTC
.	TRBV11-3	13	.	TRBJ2-1	CASSLARANERFF	TGTGCCAGCAGCTTAGCACGGGCCAATGAGCGGTTCTTC